The T cell receptor beta chain described here comes from a study of blood T cell dynamics during melanoma immunotherapy. Specified time point: pre-treatment baseline. Germline values: CDR1 WSHSY, CDR2 SAAADI. The CDR3 has 15 amino acids. V was pared by 2 bases and J by 6 bases, with 2 bases of the junction left unmatched. This table comes from immunoSEQ multiplex PCR, and its TCRdb copy is limited to in-frame clones, with some not included. The table lists more than 10,000 clones, 85% to 90% of them singletons, with around 4.4% in the top ten. The clonotype originates from a human donor with melanoma. The chain employs TRBV10-2 and TRBJ2-2; 11 bases are a match to TRBD2. The source was blood, collected from a patient treated with checkpoint blockade. The CDR3 DNA reads as TGCGCCAGCAGTGAGCTAGCGGGAGGCCCCGGGGAGCTGTTTTTT. Amino acids: CASSELAGGPGELFF.